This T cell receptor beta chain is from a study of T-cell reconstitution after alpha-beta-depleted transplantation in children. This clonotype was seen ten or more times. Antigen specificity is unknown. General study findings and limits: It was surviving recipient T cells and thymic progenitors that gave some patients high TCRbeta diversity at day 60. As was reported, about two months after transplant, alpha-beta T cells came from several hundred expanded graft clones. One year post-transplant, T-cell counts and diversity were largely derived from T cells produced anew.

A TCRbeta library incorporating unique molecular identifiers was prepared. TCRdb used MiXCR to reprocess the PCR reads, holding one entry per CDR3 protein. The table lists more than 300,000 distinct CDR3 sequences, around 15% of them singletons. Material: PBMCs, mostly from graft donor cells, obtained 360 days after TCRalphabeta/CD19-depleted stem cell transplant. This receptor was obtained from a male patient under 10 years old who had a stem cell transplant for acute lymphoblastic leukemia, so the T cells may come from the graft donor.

This CDR3 reads CSARPTTGAYNEQFF. The CDR3 region has the DNA TGCAGTGCTAGGCCCACTACAGGAGCATACAATGAGCAGTTCTTC. The chain uses TRBV20-1 and TRBJ2-1; D possibly corresponds to TRBD1 (5 bases). The CDR3 loop spans 15 amino acids. V gave up 3 bases and J gave up 4 bases, with 16 bases separating them. Germline assignment: CDR1 DFQATT and CDR2 SNEGSKA (reference sequence).